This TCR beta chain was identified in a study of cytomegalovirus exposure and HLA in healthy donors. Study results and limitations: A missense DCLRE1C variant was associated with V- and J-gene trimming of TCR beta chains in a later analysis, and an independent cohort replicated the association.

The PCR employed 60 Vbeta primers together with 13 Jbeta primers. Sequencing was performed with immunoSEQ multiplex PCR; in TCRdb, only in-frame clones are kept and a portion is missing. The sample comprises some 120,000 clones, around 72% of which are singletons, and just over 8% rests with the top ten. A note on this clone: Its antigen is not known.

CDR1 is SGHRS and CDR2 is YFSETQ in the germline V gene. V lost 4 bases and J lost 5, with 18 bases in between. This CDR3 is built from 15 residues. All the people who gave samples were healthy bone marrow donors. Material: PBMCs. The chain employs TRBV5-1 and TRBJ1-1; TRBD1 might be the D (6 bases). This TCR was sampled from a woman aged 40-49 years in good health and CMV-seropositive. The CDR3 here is CASSPNPRTGTEAFF. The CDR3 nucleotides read TGCGCCAGCAGCCCAAACCCGCGAACAGGGACTGAAGCTTTCTTT.